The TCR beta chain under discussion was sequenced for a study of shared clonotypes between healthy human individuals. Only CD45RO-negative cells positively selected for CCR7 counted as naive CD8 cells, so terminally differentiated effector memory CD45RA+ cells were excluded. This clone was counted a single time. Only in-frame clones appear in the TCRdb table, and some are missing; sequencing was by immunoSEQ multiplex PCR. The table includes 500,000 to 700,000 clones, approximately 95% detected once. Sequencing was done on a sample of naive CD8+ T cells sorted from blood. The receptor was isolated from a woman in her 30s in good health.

The CDR3 DNA sequence: TGTGCCAGCAACTCCGGGACTAGCGGAACCTACGAGCAGTACTTC. It translates to CASNSGTSGTYEQYF. The chain joins TRBV21-1 to TRBJ2-7; TRBD2 is the table's D call, not checked against the DNA. TRBV21-1 is deemed a pseudogene. The CDR3 is 15 amino acids.